The 5 T cell receptor beta chains in this list originate from one sample, sequenced in a study of T cell repertoires in cytomegalovirus infection. TCRdb re-called the reads through MiXCR, storing one row per CDR3 protein. The sample carries about 400,000 distinct CDR3 sequences, about a sixth recorded once. Sequences were obtained from PBMCs. These receptors were taken from a human donor in good health (CMV status not recorded). Some clones in this sample may be carry-over from other donors' samples.

This clonotype was seen a handful of times. The chain uses TRBV18 and TRBJ2-7; TRBD1 matches at 9 bases. Germline trimming cut 6 bases from V and 4 bases from J; bases unmatched to any gene: 7. The CDR3 runs 14 residues. Germline CDR1 reads KGHSH; CDR2 reads LQKENI. The DNA for the CDR3 is TGTGCCAGCTCGTCGGGACAGGGCCTTTACGAGCAGTACTTC. Translated: CASSSGQGLYEQYF.

The chain employs TRBV12-3 or TRBV12-4 and TRBJ2-5; 11 bases line up with TRBD1. V trimming: 1 base; J trimming: 5 bases; junction bases outside the gene matches: 6. The CDR3 runs to 16 residues. CDR3 residues: CASSLGGTGGVETQYF. CDR3 DNA: TGTGCCAGCAGTTTAGGGGGGACAGGGGGGGTGGAGACCCAGTACTTC.

The gene calls are TRBV14 and TRBJ2-3, with TRBD1 as a possible D gene (6 bases). CDR1 and CDR2 from the germline V gene are SGHDN and FVKESK. The V end lost 5 bases, the J end lost 4 bases, and 10 bases lay between the germline ends. This CDR3 region has 13 residues. For the CDR3, the DNA is TGTGCCAGCAGCAAGCCAGGGGCAGATACGCAGTATTTT. It is translated as CASSKPGADTQYF.

Comment on this clonotype: At one end the junction does not follow the germline gene, possibly because of a read error. V is TRBV4-1 and J is TRBJ2-3; no reliable D call. Per germline, CDR1 MGHRA and CDR2 YSYEKL. This CDR3 has 14 amino acids. CDR3 in DNA: TGTGCCAGCAGCCAAGTCGACCGACCGGATACGCAGTATTTT. Translated, it gives CASSQVDRPDTQYF.

Ten or more counts support this clonotype. The genes are TRBV27 and TRBJ1-2, with a possible D match to TRBD1 (6 bases). The germline gives CDR1 MNHEY, CDR2 SMNVEV (reference sequence). The CDR3 contains 13 residues. Trimming shortened V by 5 bases and J by 8 bases, and 15 bases separated the two germline ends. CDR3 in DNA: TGTGCCAGCAGTAGGGGGACGGGGCGCGGCTACACCTTC. This sequence encodes CASSRGTGRGYTF.